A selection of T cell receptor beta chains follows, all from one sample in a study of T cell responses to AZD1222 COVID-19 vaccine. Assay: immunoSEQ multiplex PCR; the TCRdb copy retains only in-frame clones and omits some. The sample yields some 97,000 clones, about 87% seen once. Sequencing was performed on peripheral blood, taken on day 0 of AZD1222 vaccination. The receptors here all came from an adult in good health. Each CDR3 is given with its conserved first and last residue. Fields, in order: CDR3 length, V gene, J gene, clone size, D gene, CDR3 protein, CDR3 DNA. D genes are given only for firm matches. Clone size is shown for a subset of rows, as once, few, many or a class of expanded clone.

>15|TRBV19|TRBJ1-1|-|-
CASSPSSVTNTEAFF
TGTGCCAGTAGTCCCAGTTCGGTTACGAACACTGAAGCTTTCTTT
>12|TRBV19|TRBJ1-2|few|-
CASSQQGYGYTF
TGTGCCAGTAGTCAACAGGGCTATGGCTACACCTTC
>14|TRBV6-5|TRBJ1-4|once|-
CASRIGQTSEKLFF
TGTGCCAGCAGAATAGGACAGACCTCTGAAAAACTGTTTTTT
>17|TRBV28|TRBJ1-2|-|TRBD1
CASSLATTGGSNYGYTF
TGTGCCAGCAGTTTGGCGACGACAGGGGGCTCTAACTATGGCTACACCTTC
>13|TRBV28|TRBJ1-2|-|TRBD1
CASSSQGARGYTF
TGTGCCAGCAGTTCCCAGGGGGCGCGGGGCTACACCTTC
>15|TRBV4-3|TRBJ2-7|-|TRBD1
CASSLRQGRTYEQYF
TGCGCCAGCAGCCTCCGACAGGGCAGAACATACGAGCAGTACTTC
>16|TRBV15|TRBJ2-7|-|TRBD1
CATSRDRGTGATGQYF
TGTGCCACCAGCAGAGATCGTGGGACAGGGGCCACTGGGCAGTACTTC
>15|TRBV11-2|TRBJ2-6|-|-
CASRVLGSGANVLTF
TGTGCCAGCAGAGTCTTGGGCTCTGGGGCCAACGTCCTGACTTTC
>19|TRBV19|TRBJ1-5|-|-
CASSIPRVLGFRSNQPQHF
TGTGCCAGTAGTATACCCCGGGTCCTGGGATTTAGGAGCAATCAGCCCCAGCATTTT
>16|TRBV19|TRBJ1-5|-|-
CASSISLSRRNQPQHF
TGTGCCAGTAGTATCAGTCTCTCCCGAAGGAATCAGCCCCAGCATTTT
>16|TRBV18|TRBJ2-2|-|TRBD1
CASKGAGTGNTGELFF
TGTGCCAGCAAAGGAGCCGGGACAGGGAACACCGGGGAGCTGTTTTTT
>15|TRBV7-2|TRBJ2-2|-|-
CASSLGGGNTGELFF
TGTGCCAGCAGCTTAGGAGGGGGTAACACCGGGGAGCTGTTTTTT
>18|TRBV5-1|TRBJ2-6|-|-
CASSQTGSPISGANVLTF
TGCGCCAGCAGCCAAACCGGGTCCCCAATATCTGGGGCCAACGTCCTGACTTTC
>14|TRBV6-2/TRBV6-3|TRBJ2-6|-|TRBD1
CASSRDGTGKVLTF
TGTGCCAGCAGCCGAGACGGGACAGGGAAAGTCCTGACTTTC
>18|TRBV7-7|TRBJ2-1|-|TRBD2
CASSAGLAGESSYNEQFF
TGTGCTAGCAGCGCGGGACTAGCGGGGGAGAGCTCCTACAATGAGCAGTTCTTC
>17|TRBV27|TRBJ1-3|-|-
CASSPAGREITGNTIYF
TGTGCCAGCAGCCCGGCCGGAAGGGAAATAACTGGAAACACCATATATTTT
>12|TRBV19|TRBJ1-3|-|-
CATADSLNTIYF
TGTGCCACAGCGGACAGCCTAAACACCATATATTTT
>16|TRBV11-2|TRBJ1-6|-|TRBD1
CASSLVGTGGDSPLHF
TGTGCCAGCAGCTTAGTTGGGACAGGAGGGGATTCACCCCTCCACTTT
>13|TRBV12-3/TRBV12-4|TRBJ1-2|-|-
CASSFQRNYGYTF
TGTGCCAGCAGTTTCCAGAGAAACTATGGCTACACCTTC
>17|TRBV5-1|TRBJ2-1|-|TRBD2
CASSLGLAGGNYNEQFF
TGCGCCAGCAGCTTGGGACTAGCGGGGGGCAACTACAATGAGCAGTTCTTC
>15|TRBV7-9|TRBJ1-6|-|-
CASSLDGLYNSPLHF
TGTGCCAGCAGCTTAGATGGCTTGTATAATTCACCCCTCCACTTT
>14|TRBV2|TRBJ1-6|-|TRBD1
CASRADRGNSPLHF
TGTGCCAGCAGAGCCGACAGGGGTAATTCACCCCTCCACTTT
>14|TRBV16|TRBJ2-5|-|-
CASSQFNPQGTQYF
TGTGCCAGCAGCCAATTTAACCCTCAGGGGACCCAGTACTTC
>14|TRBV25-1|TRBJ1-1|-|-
CASSAGTLNTEAFF
TGTGCCAGCAGTGCGGGGACTCTGAACACTGAAGCTTTCTTT
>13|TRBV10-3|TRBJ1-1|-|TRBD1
CATTGTANTEAFF
TGTGCCACTACTGGGACAGCGAACACTGAAGCTTTCTTT
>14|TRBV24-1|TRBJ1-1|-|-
CATRGWDEDTEAFF
TGTGCCACCAGGGGTTGGGATGAGGACACTGAAGCTTTCTTT
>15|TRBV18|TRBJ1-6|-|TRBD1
CASSPPRDSTFPLHF
TGTGCCAGCTCACCACCCCGGGACAGTACCTTTCCCCTCCACTTT
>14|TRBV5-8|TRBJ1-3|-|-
CASSLTGTGNTIYF
TGTGCCAGCAGCCTTACAGGGACGGGAAACACCATATATTTT
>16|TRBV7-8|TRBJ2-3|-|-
CASRLRGSEGTDTQYF
TGTGCCAGCAGACTAAGGGGCTCCGAGGGCACAGATACGCAGTATTTT
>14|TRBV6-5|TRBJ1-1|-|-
CASSLGQRNTEAFF
TGTGCCAGCAGTCTTGGACAGCGGAACACTGAAGCTTTCTTT
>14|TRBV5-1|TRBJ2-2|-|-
CASSSQGATGELFF
TGCGCCAGCAGCTCTCAAGGGGCCACCGGGGAGCTGTTTTTT
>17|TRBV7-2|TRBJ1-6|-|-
CASSYSRGGTYNSPLHF
TGTGCCAGCAGCTATTCACGGGGGGGCACCTATAATTCACCCCTCCACTTT
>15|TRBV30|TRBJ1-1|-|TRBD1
CAWRVTGGRGTEAFF
TGTGCCTGGCGGGTGACAGGGGGTCGGGGCACTGAAGCTTTCTTT
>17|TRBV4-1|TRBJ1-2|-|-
CASSPQSHSQGSYGYTF
TGCGCCAGCAGCCCACAAAGTCACTCTCAGGGCTCTTATGGCTACACCTTC
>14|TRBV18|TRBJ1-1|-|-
CASSPLGRNTEAFF
TGTGCCAGCTCACCGCTGGGAAGAAACACTGAAGCTTTCTTT
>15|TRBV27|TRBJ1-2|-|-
CASSLRVRESHGYTF
TGTGCCAGCAGTTTACGGGTAAGGGAGAGTCATGGCTACACCTTC
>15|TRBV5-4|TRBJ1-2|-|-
CASSLAIGRGYGYTF
TGTGCCAGCAGCTTGGCCATAGGGAGGGGCTATGGCTACACCTTC
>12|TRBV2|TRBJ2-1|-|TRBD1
CASSVQGHEQFF
TGTGCCAGCAGCGTACAGGGGCATGAGCAGTTCTTC
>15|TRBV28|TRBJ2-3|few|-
CAVFRGVGSTDTQYF
TGTGCCGTATTCCGGGGCGTTGGTTCCACAGATACGCAGTATTTT
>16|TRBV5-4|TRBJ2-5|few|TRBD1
CASSSQTGTDQETQYF
TGTGCCAGCAGCTCCCAGACAGGGACCGACCAAGAGACCCAGTACTTC
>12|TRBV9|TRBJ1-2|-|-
CASSAQQGGYTF
TGTGCCAGCAGCGCACAACAGGGTGGCTACACCTTC
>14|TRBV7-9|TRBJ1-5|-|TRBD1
CASSLGQGPQPQHF
TGTGCCAGCAGCTTAGGACAGGGACCCCAGCCCCAGCATTTT
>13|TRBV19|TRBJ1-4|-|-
CASRDRPNEKLFF
TGTGCCAGTAGGGACAGACCTAATGAAAAACTGTTTTTT
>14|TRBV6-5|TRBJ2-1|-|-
CASSRGTAAPEQFF
TGTGCCAGCAGCCGCGGGACGGCAGCCCCCGAGCAGTTCTTC